This TCR beta chain came from a study of T cells expressing NK-cell markers. Regarding the study as a whole: In a handful of donors, dominant clonotypes made up about 28.3-65% of CD3+CD56-NKG2C+ cells.

In regard to this clonotype: The target antigen is unknown.

One entry per CDR3 protein, without DNA, is what TCRdb gives after re-calling the 5' RACE reads. In all, the sample yields over 120,000 distinct CDR3 sequences. Germline V gives CDR1 SEHNR, CDR2 FQNEAQ (reference sequence). The CDR3 sequence is 17 residues long. The sample consisted of blood T cells: a sorted CD56 or NKG2C T cell subset, CD4+ or CD8+ T cells, or bulk PBMC T cells (not recorded which). J is TRBJ1-1 and V is TRBV7-9; lacking DNA, the TRBD1 call made by TCRdb goes unchecked. The sequence was obtained from a young man in good health. The CDR3: CASSSPFPADRATEAFF.